The 21 T cell receptor beta chains given below trace back to one sample, sequenced in a study of early T cells in non-severe SARS-CoV-2 infection. Each CDR3 protein is one row after TCRdb ran MiXCR on the 5' RACE reads. The data show some 34,000 distinct CDR3 sequences, 4.5% to 5% seen once. Source material: whole blood. These receptors were obtained from an adult who was a healthcare worker with PCR-confirmed SARS-CoV-2 infection or an uninfected control (not recorded which).

This clonotype has just a few counts. The chain is built from TRBV28 and TRBJ2-2; no definite D call. The germline V and J ends were trimmed by 6 bases and 5 bases, with 10 bases remaining between them. Germline V gene sequence: CDR1 MDHEN, CDR2 SYDVKM. The CDR3 runs to 13 residues. This CDR3 reads CASRSEPTGELFF. The CDR3 region has the DNA TGTGCCAGCAGGTCCGAACCTACCGGGGAGCTGTTTTTT.

This clonotype has a count of ten or more. The CDR3 region is CSVVGGYGYTF. The DNA of the CDR3 is TGCAGCGTTGTTGGGGGCTATGGCTACACCTTC. This sequence joins TRBV29-1 and TRBJ1-2, with a weak D call TRBD1 (5 bases). Germline values: CDR1 SQVTM, CDR2 ANQGSEA. The CDR3 runs 11 residues. V was trimmed by 4 bases and J by 4 bases, leaving 7 bases between them.

In this sample, this clonotype turned up many times. CDR3 sequence: CASSPRGTYEQYF. CDR3 bases: TGTGCCAGCAGCCCGCGGGGAACCTACGAGCAGTACTTC. The chain recombines TRBV6-2 or TRBV6-3 with TRBJ2-7, with D perhaps TRBD2 (6 bases). Per germline, CDR1 MNHEY and CDR2 SVGEGT. This CDR3 region has 13 residues. V shed 6 bases and J shed 2 bases, with 11 bases lying between them.

This clonotype was detected many times. The chain links TRBV30 to TRBJ1-1, with TRBD1 identical over 9 bases. The CDR3 loop spans 14 amino acids. Per germline, CDR1 GTSNPN and CDR2 SVGIG (reference sequence). V trimming: 3 bases; J trimming: 1 base; junction bases outside the gene matches: 3. The CDR3 nucleotides are TGTGCCTGGAGGGGACAGGGCCGGAACACTGAAGCTTTCTTT. Translation: CAWRGQGRNTEAFF.

The chain uses TRBV13 and TRBJ1-1; D might be TRBD1 (5 bases). This CDR3 comprises 14 residues. Between the trimmed V and J ends, which lost 5 bases and 4 bases, there was a span of 14 bases. Germline V gene lookup returns CDR1 PRHDT and CDR2 FYEKMQ (reference sequence). The CDR3 sequence: CASSPRLGGTEAFF. The CDR3 nucleotides are TGTGCCAGCAGCCCGAGACTTGGGGGCACTGAAGCTTTCTTT.

This clonotype was detected ten times or more. The V call is TRBV29-1, the J call TRBJ1-1; 7 bases line up with TRBD1. The trim removed 6 bases at V and 1 base at J, leaving 8 bases unmatched. The CDR3 has 14 residues. Germline loops: CDR1 SQVTM, CDR2 ANQGSEA. CDR3 in amino acids: CSVRGGARNTEAFF. In nucleotides, the CDR3 is TGCAGCGTGCGAGGGGGCGCGAGGAACACTGAAGCTTTCTTT.

This clonotype was seen at least ten times. The V call is TRBV7-2, the J call TRBJ2-3; perhaps TRBD2 as D (5 bases). Trimming cost V 5 bases and J 6 bases, with 15 bases left between them. The CDR3 runs to 14 residues. From germline, CDR1 is SGHTA and CDR2 FQGNSA. The CDR3 bases are TGTGCCAGCAGCCGAACCCGGGATTTGGATACGCAGTATTTT. Translated: CASSRTRDLDTQYF.

V usage is TRBV7-9 and J usage is TRBJ1-4, with 9 bases lining up with TRBD1. The CDR3 is made up of 16 amino acids. Losses at the gene ends were 5 bases for V and 5 bases for J; bases not matched to a gene: 9. The germline V gene has CDR1 SEHNR and CDR2 FQNEAQ (reference sequence). CDR3 bases: TGTGCCAGCAGCGTAAACAGGGGGCCTCAAAATGAAAAACTGTTTTTT. Its translation: CASSVNRGPQNEKLFF.

The gene calls are TRBV29-1 and TRBJ2-4, with 7 bases fitting TRBD1. The germline CDR1 and CDR2 sequences are SQVTM and ANQGSEA. The CDR3 length is 14 residues. V shed 4 bases, J shed 6 bases, and the junction held 9 bases outside the gene matches. CDR3: CSVAPTGLGNIQYF. CDR3 DNA sequence: TGCAGCGTTGCCCCGACAGGGTTGGGAAACATTCAGTACTTC.

This clonotype was recorded at least ten times. The genes are TRBV7-8 and TRBJ2-7; D is undetermined. The CDR3 extends over 11 amino acids. Germline values: CDR1 SGHVS, CDR2 FQNEAQ. V was cut by 3 bases and J by 6 bases, with 6 bases left in between. For the CDR3, the DNA is TGTGCCAGCAGCTTTGGGGTCGAGCAGTACTTC. This translates into CASSFGVEQYF.

In this sample, this clonotype turned up many times. This chain links TRBV19 with TRBJ2-1, with 9 bases matching TRBD2. This CDR3 spans 15 amino acids. Germline V lookup: CDR1 LNHDA, CDR2 SQIVND (reference sequence). Trimming cost V 3 bases and J 4 bases; bases outside gene matches: 4. Written as DNA, the CDR3 is TGTGCCAGTAGTATCCTAGCGGGGAGGTACAATGAGCAGTTCTTC. It yields the protein CASSILAGRYNEQFF.

This clonotype was recorded once. The V and J genes are TRBV5-1 and TRBJ2-1, with TRBD2 matching over 11 bases. The CDR3 length is 17 residues. The V gene's germline CDR1 is SGHRS and CDR2 YFSETQ. Trimming removed 4 bases from V and 1 base from J; junction bases left unmatched: 7. For the CDR3, the DNA is TGCGCCAGCAGCAGCGTCCTAGCGGGGGGTTCCTACAATGAGCAGTTCTTC. Its protein product is CASSSVLAGGSYNEQFF.

This clonotype was detected ten times or more. The chain couples TRBV20-1 to TRBJ2-1; a weak D match, TRBD1 (6 bases). This CDR3 region has 15 residues. V dropped 0 bases and J dropped 4 bases, with 13 bases sitting between them. Germline lookup yields CDR1 DFQATT and CDR2 SNEGSKA (reference sequence). CDR3 bases: TGCAGTGCTAGAGAACAGGGCCTTGCGTACAATGAGCAGTTCTTC. Protein: CSAREQGLAYNEQFF.

This clonotype was recorded at least ten times. J is TRBJ2-1 and V is TRBV7-2; 7 positions match TRBD2. With 3 bases clipped from V and 2 bases from J, the junction kept 10 bases outside the gene matches. This CDR3 spans 17 amino acids. From germline, CDR1 is SGHTA and CDR2 FQGNSA. Here the CDR3 reads CASSFNPLAAPYNEQFF. The CDR3 DNA sequence: TGTGCCAGCAGCTTTAATCCCCTAGCGGCCCCCTACAATGAGCAGTTCTTC.

This clonotype was seen ten or more times. This chain connects TRBV7-2 to TRBJ2-7; D may correspond to TRBD1 or TRBD2 (5 bases each). The CDR3 length is 15 residues. Germline-derived CDR1 and CDR2 are SGHTA and FQGNSA. V was pared by 5 bases and J by 2 bases, with 16 bases between. CDR3 nucleotides: TGTGCCAGCAGCGCGACCGGGACGCGTCCCTACGAGCAGTACTTC. The encoded protein is CASSATGTRPYEQYF.

This clonotype was picked up a small number of times. The chain recombines TRBV9 with TRBJ2-3, with TRBD1 matching over 7 bases. The CDR3 runs to 16 residues. Germline trimming cut 4 bases from V and 2 bases from J; bases unmatched to any gene: 10. Looked up from germline, CDR1 is SGDLS and CDR2 is YYNGEE. CDR3 nucleotide sequence: TGTGCCAGCAGCCCCCACCGGGACAGACCCACAGATACGCAGTATTTT. It codes for CASSPHRDRPTDTQYF.

This clonotype has a count of ten or more. The J gene is TRBJ1-4, the V gene TRBV10-1; 7 bases fit TRBD1. J gave up 7 bases and V 4 bases, and 9 bases lay outside the gene matches. This CDR3 region has 15 residues. Germline V lookup: CDR1 WNHNN, CDR2 SYGVQD (reference sequence). CDR3 in amino acids: CASSARTGSFEKLFF. CDR3 sequence (DNA): TGCGCCAGCAGTGCAAGGACAGGTTCCTTTGAAAAACTGTTTTTT.

This clonotype was detected many times. This chain connects TRBV10-3 to TRBJ2-7, with 7 bases identical to TRBD1. The CDR3 is made up of 13 amino acids. The V segment lost 5 bases and the J segment 3 bases; nucleotides outside the gene matches: 4. Germline CDR1 and CDR2: ENHRY and SYGVKD. CDR3 DNA sequence: TGTGCCATCAGTCCCCGGGACAGCTACGAGCAGTACTTC. This codes for CAISPRDSYEQYF.

This clonotype has ten or more counts. The chain has TRBV7-9 and TRBJ1-6; D may be TRBD1 (5 bases). This CDR3 spans 14 amino acids. CDR1 and CDR2 (germline): SEHNR, FQNEAQ (reference sequence). The germline V and J ends were trimmed by 5 bases and 4 bases, with 9 bases remaining between them. CDR3 amino acids: CASSQGSYNSPLHF. The CDR3 DNA reads as TGTGCCAGCAGCCAGGGTTCATATAATTCACCCCTCCACTTT.

This clonotype showed up many times. The chain joins TRBV12-3 or TRBV12-4 to TRBJ1-1; 11 positions match TRBD1. V shed 2 bases and J 5 bases; nucleotides not matched to a gene: 10. This CDR3 comprises 17 residues. In DNA, the CDR3 is TGTGCCAGCAGTTTACCTGGACAGGGGGCGCAAGGGACTGAAGCTTTCTTT. The encoded protein is CASSLPGQGAQGTEAFF.

Ten or more counts support this clonotype. The chain combines TRBV28 with TRBJ1-1; D not resolved. V gave up 6 bases and J gave up 1 base, with 9 bases separating them. CDR3 length: 13 amino acids. CDR1 is MDHEN and CDR2 is SYDVKM in the germline V gene. The CDR3 reads CASRVDPNTEAFF. The CDR3 bases are TGTGCCAGCAGGGTGGATCCGAACACTGAAGCTTTCTTT. The full variable domain, rest sourced from reference TRBV28 and TRBJ1-1, is DVKVTQSSRYLVKRTGEKVFLECVQDMDHENMFWYRQDPGLGLRLIYFSYDVKMKEKGDIPEGYSVSREKKERFSLILESASTNQTSMYLCASRVDPNTEAFFGQGTRLTVV.